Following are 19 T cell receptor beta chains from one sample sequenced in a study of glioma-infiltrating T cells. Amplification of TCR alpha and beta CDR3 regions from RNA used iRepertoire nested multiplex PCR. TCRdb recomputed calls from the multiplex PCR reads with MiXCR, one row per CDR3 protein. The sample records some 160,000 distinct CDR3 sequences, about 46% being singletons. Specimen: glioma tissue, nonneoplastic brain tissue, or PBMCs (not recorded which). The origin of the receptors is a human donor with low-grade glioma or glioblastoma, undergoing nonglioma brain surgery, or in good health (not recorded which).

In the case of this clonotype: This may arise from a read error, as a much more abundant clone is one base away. CDR3 in amino acids: CVSSGLSYEQYF. The CDR3 bases are TGTGTCAGCAGTGGACTTTCCTACGAGCAGTACTTC. J is TRBJ2-7 and V is TRBV28; D perhaps matches TRBD2 (5 bases). Germline V gene data show CDR1 as MDHEN and CDR2 as SYDVKM. There are 12 residues in the CDR3.

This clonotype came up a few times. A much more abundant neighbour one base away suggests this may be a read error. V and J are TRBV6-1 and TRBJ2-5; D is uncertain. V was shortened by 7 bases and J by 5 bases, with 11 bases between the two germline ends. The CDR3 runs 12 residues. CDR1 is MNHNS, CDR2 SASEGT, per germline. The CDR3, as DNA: TGTGCCAGCATCCGAATCGGGGAGACCCAGTACTTC. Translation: CASIRIGETQYF.

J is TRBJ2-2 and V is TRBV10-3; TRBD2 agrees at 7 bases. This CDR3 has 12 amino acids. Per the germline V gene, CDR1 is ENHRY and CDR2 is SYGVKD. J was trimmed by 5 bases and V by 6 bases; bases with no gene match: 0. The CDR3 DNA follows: TGTGCCATCAGGGGAGGGACCGGGGAGCTGTTTTTT. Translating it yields CAIRGGTGELFF.

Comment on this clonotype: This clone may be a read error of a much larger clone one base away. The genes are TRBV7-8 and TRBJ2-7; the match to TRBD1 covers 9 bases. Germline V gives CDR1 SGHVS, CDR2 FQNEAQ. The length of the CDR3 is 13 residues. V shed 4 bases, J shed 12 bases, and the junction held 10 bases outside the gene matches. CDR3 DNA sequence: TGTGCCAGCAGCTACCGGGACAGGGAAGGGCGGTACTTC. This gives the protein CASSYRDREGRYF.

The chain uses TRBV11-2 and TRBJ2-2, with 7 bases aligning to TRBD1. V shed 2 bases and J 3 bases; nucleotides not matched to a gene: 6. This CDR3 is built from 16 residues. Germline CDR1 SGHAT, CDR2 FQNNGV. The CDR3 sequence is CASSLSGRGYTGELFF. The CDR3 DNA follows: TGTGCCAGCAGCTTATCTGGCAGGGGGTACACCGGGGAGCTGTTTTTT.

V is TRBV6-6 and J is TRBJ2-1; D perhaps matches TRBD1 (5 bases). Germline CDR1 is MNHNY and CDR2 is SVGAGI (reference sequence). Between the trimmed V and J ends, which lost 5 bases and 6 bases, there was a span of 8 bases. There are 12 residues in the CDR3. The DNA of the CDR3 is TGTGCCAGCAGTAGGGGAAGCAATGAGCAGTTCTTC. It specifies CASSRGSNEQFF.

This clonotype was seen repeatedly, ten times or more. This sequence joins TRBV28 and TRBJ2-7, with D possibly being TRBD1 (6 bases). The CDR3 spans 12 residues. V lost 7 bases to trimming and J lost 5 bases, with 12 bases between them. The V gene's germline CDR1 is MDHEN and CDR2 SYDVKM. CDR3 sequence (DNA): TGTGCCAGCAAGGGGGTGTTGAACGAGCAGTACTTC. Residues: CASKGVLNEQYF.

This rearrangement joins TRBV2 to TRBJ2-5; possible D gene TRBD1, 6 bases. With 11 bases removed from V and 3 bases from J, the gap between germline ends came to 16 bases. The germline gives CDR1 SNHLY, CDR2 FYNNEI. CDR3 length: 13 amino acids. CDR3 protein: CAGTWDLKETQYF. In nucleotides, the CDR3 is TGTGCCGGGACATGGGACCTTAAAGAGACCCAGTACTTC.

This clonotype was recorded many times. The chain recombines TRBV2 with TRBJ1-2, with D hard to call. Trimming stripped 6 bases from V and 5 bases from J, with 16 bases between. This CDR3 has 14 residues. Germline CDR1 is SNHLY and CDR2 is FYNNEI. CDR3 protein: CASRERSQSYGYTF. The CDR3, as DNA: TGTGCCAGCAGGGAGAGGAGCCAATCGTATGGCTACACCTTC. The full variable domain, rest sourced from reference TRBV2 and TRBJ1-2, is EPEVTQTPSHQVTQMGQEVILRCVPISNHLYFYWYRQILGQKVEFLVSFYNNEISEKSEIFDDQFSVERPDGSNFTLKIRSTKLEDSAMYFCASRERSQSYGYTFGSGTRLTVV.

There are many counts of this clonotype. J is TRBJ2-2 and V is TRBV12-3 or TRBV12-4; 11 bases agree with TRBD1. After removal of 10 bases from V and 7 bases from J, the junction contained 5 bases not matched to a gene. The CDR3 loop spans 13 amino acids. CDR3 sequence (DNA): TGTGCCACCAGGACAGGGGGCCTCGGGGAGCTGTTTTTT. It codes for CATRTGGLGELFF.

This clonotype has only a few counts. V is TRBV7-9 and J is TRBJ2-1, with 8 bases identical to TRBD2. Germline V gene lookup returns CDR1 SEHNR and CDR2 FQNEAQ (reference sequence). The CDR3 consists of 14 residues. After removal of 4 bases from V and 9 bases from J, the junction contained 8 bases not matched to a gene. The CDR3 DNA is TGTGCCAGCAGCTCCGGGGGGGGGGTGCCTGAGCAGTTCTTC. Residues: CASSSGGGVPEQFF.

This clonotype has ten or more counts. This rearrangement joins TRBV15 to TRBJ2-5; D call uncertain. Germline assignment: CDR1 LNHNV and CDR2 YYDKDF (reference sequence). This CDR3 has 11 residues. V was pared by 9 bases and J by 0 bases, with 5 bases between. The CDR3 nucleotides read TGTGCCACGGGCTACCAAGAGACCCAGTACTTC. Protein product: CATGYQETQYF.

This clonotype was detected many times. CDR3 sequence: CATSRDREVQYF. As DNA, the CDR3 is TGTGCCACCAGCAGAGATCGTGAAGTTCAGTACTTC. The chain employs TRBV15 and TRBJ2-7; D is uncertain. Germline V CDR1 and CDR2: LNHNV, YYDKDF (reference sequence). V lost 0 bases, J lost 10 bases, and 10 bases lay in between. This CDR3 has 12 amino acids.

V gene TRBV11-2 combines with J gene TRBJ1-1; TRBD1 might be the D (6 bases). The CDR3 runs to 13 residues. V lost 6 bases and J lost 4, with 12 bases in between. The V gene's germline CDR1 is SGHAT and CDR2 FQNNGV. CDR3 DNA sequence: TGTGCCAGCAGGCAAGGGGGTGGCACTGAAGCTTTCTTT. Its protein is CASRQGGGTEAFF.

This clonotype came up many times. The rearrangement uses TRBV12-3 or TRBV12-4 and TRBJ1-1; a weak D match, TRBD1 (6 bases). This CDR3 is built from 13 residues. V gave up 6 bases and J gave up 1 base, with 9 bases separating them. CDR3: CASSPTGNTEAFF. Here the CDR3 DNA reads TGTGCCAGCAGCCCGACAGGGAACACTGAAGCTTTCTTT.

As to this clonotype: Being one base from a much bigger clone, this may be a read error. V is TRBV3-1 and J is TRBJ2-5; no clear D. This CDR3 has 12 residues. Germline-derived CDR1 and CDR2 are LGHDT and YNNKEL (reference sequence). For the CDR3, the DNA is TGTGCCAGCAGCCCAACGCTCGAGACCCAGGACTTC. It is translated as CASSPTLETQDF.

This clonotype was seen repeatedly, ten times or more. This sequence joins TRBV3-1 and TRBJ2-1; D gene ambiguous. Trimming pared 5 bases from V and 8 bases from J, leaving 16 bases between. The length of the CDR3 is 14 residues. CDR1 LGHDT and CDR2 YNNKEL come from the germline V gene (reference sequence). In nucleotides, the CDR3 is TGTGCCAGCAGCTTAAGGGCAGGATCGGATGAGCAGTTCTTC. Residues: CASSLRAGSDEQFF.

DNA of the CDR3: TGTGCCAGTAGTATGGGGGGAATTATCAATGAGCAGTTCTTC. The encoded protein is CASSMGGIINEQFF. This chain links TRBV19 with TRBJ2-1, with D perhaps TRBD2 (6 bases). The CDR3 extends over 14 amino acids. Germline V gene lookup returns CDR1 LNHDA and CDR2 SQIVND (reference sequence). Trimming removed 3 bases from V and 6 bases from J, with 12 bases in between.

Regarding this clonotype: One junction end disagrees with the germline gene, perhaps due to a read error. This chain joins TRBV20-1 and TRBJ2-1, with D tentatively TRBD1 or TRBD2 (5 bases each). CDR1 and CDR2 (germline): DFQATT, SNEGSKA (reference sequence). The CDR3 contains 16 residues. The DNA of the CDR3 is TGCAGTGCTAGACCGGGGACGGGAAGCTCCTACAATGAGGAGTTCTTC. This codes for CSARPGTGSSYNEEFF.